This T cell receptor beta chain emerged from a study of blood T cell repertoires in COVID-19. V was pared by 3 bases and J by 6 bases, with 17 bases between. CDR3 size: 14 residues. In germline, CDR1 is DFQATT, CDR2 SNEGSKA (reference sequence). Study processing details: Counts of nucleated cells, estimated from reference gene primer amplification, were obtained. Assay used: immunoSEQ multiplex PCR; TCRdb lists only in-frame clones, some missing. V, J and clone size are taken as reported in that table, and D and trimming were inferred from the DNA itself. The top ten clones hold 0.95% to 1.3% of a sample with about 310,000 clones, around 89% of them seen once.

The chain has TRBV20-1 and TRBJ2-5; possible D gene TRBD2, 6 bases. The material sequenced was peripheral blood. The TCR originated in a woman between 40 and 50 years old with COVID-19, enrolled during active disease. This CDR3 reads CSASSGGVFQTQYF. The CDR3 DNA reads as TGCAGTGCTAGTTCCGGAGGGGTTTTTCAGACCCAGTACTTC.